This paragraph covers one TCR beta chain sequence. Its matching antigen is unknown. The primer mix had 60 Vbeta and 13 Jbeta primers. Some clones are missing from TCRdb's copy, which holds only in-frame ones; the method was immunoSEQ multiplex PCR. The sample gives 130,000 or so clones, roughly three quarters of which show up once; 0.8% to 0.95% is in the top ten. The data were taken from a study of cytomegalovirus exposure and HLA in healthy donors. As for the study in general: Approximately 180 million T cells yielded roughly 120 million unique TCR beta sequences, as an earlier analysis found. Study conclusions and caveats: Usually a TCR sequence was rare, but some public TCRs were found in many donors. Specificity of a few CMV-associated chains for CMV antigens was verified in vitro.

V lost 5 bases, J lost 9 bases, and 17 bases lay in between. Germline values: CDR1 MNHEY, CDR2 SVGAGI. This CDR3 has 14 amino acids. The TCR comes from a woman aged 55-70 years in good health and CMV-seronegative. Sequencing was carried out using PBMCs. The chain employs TRBV6-5 and TRBJ2-1, with a weak D call TRBD1 (6 bases). The CDR3 DNA follows: TGTGCCAGCAGTGAAGGGGGTGTGAGGGGTGAGCAGTTCTTC. Encoded protein: CASSEGGVRGEQFF.